This T cell receptor beta chain was observed in a study of blood T cell repertoires in COVID-19. In the study overall: PBMCs, B-cell-depleted T cells, or T cells provided the cDNA or gDNA that made up the material.

Germline CDR1 and CDR2: SGHRS and YFSETQ. This CDR3 is built from 14 residues. V was clipped by 2 bases and J by 5 bases; unmatched bases: 6. Authors' methods: Reference gene primers were amplified, and this amplification served to estimate nucleated cell counts. Clones were read by immunoSEQ multiplex PCR, and TCRdb kept only the in-frame ones, dropping some. That table is the source of V, J and clone size, and D and trimming were worked out from the DNA. The sample contains about 240,000 clones, roughly nine tenths of which appear only once. The sample holds one count of this clone. The gene calls are TRBV5-1 and TRBJ2-5; 7 bases align to TRBD2. Sequencing was done on a sample of peripheral blood. The source of this sequence is a man aged 55 to 70 who had recovered from COVID-19. Here the CDR3 reads CASSFTSAMETQYF. The CDR3, as DNA: TGCGCCAGCAGCTTTACTAGCGCAATGGAGACCCAGTACTTC.